This T cell receptor beta chain was obtained from a study of blood T cell repertoires in COVID-19. Study-wide background: Sources were T cells, B-cell-depleted T cells, or PBMCs; the material itself was cDNA or gDNA.

V lost 0 bases and J 0 bases, leaving 3 bases between the germline ends. Germline V CDR1 and CDR2: LGHNA, YNFKEQ. The CDR3 runs 14 residues. Clones were read by immunoSEQ multiplex PCR, and TCRdb kept only the in-frame ones, dropping some. The data show around 60,000 clones, around 89% seen once. The V and J genes are TRBV4-2 and TRBJ2-1; D is undetermined. Sample: peripheral blood. This sequence was found in a woman in her sixties or seventies with active COVID-19. The CDR3 DNA follows: TGTGCCAGCAGCCAAGAAGCCTCCTACAATGAGCAGTTCTTC. Its protein is CASSQEASYNEQFF.